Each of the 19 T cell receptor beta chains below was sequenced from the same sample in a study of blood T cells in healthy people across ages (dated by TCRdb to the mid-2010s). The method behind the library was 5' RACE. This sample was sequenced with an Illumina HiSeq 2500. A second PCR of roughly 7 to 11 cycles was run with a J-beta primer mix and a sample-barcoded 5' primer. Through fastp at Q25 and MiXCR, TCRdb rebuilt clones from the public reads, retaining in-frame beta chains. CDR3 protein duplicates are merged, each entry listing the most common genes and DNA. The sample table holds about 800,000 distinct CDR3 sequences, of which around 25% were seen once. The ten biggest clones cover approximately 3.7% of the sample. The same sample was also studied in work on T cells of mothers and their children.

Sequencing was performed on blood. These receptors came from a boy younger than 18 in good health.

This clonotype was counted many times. DNA for the CDR3: TGTGCCAGCGAAACGGGGCTAGCGGGGGAGCTACAAGAGACCCAGTACTTC. Translated: CASETGLAGELQETQYF. The V and J genes are TRBV28 and TRBJ2-5; 10 bases match TRBD2. The CDR3 extends over 17 amino acids. Per germline, CDR1 MDHEN and CDR2 SYDVKM. The ends lost 8 bases at V and 2 bases at J; junction bases unmatched: 14.

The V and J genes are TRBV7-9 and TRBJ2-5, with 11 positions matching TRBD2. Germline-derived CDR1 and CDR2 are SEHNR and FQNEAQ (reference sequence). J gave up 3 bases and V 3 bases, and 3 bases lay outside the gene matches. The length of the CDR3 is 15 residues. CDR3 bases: TGTGCCAGCAGCTTCACTAGCGGGGGTAAAGAGACCCAGTACTTC. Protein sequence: CASSFTSGGKETQYF.

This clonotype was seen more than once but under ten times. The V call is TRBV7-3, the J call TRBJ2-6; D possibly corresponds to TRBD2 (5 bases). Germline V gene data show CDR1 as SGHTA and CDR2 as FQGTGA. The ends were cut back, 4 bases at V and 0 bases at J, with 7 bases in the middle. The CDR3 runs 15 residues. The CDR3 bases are TGTGCCAGCAGCTCGGGGTACTCTGGGGCCAACGTCCTGACTTTC. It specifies CASSSGYSGANVLTF.

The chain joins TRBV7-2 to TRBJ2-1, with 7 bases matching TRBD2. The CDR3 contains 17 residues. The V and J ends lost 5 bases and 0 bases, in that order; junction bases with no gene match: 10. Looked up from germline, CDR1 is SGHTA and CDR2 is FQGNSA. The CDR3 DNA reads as TGTGCCAGCAGCCCGGTGGGGGGGGAACCCTCCTACAATGAGCAGTTCTTC. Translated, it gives CASSPVGGEPSYNEQFF. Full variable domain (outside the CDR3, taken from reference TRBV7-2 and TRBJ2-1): GAGVSQSPSNKVTEKGKDVELRCDPISGHTALYWYRQSLGQGLEFLIYFQGNSAPDKSGLPSDRFSAERTGGSVSTLTIQRTQQEDSAVYLCASSPVGGEPSYNEQFFGPGTRLTVL.

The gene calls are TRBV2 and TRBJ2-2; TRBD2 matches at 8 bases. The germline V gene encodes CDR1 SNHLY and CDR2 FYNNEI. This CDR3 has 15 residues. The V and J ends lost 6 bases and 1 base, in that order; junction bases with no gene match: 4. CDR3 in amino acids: CASRRTSLNTGELFF. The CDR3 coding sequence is TGTGCCAGCAGAAGGACTAGCTTGAACACCGGGGAGCTGTTTTTT.

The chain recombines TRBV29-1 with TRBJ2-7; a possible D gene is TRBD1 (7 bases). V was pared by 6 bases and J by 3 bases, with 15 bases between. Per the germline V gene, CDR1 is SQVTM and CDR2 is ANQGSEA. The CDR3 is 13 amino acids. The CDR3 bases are TGCAGCGTCGGTACAGGGGACTTCTACGAGCAGTACTTC. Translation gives CSVGTGDFYEQYF.

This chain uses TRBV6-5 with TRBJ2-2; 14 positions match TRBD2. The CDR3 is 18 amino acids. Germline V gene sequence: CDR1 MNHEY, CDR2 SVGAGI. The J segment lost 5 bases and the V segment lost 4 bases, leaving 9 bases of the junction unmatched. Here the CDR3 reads CASSSWGLAGDRTGELFF. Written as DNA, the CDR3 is TGTGCCAGCAGTTCCTGGGGACTAGCGGGAGACAGGACCGGGGAGCTGTTTTTT.

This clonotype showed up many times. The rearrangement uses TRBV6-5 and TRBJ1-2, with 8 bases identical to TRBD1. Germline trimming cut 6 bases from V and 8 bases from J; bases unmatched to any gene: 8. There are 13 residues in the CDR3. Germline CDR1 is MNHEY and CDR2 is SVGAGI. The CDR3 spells CASSYQGALGYTF. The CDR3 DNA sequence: TGTGCCAGCAGCTACCAGGGGGCGTTGGGCTACACCTTC.

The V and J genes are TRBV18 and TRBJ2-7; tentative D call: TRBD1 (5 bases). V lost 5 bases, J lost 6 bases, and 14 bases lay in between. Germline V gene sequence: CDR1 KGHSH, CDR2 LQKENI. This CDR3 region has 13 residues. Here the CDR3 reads CASSLGQLGEQYF. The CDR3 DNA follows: TGTGCCAGCTCATTAGGACAATTAGGCGAGCAGTACTTC.

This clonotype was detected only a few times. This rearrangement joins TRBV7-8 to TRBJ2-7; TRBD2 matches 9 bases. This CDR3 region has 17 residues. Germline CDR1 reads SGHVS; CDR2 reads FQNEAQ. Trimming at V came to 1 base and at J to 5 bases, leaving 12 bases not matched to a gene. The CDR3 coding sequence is TGTGCCAGCAGCTTAGTTGGGCGGGGGGGCCGACGTGACGAGCAGTACTTC. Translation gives CASSLVGRGGRRDEQYF.

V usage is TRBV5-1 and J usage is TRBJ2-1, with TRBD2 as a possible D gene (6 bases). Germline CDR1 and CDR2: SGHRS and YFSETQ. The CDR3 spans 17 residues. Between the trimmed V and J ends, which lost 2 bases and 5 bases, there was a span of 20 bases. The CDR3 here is CASSLFTGTSLNNEQFF. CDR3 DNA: TGCGCCAGCAGCTTATTTACCGGGACTTCGCTAAACAATGAGCAGTTCTTC.

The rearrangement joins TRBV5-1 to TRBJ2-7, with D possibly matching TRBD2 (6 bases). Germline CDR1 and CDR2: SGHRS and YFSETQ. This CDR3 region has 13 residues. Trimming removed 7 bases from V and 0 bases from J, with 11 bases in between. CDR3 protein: CASRTSSSYEQYF. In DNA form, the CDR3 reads TGCGCCAGCCGAACTAGCAGCTCCTACGAGCAGTACTTC. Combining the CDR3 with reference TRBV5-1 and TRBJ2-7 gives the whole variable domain KAGVTQTPRYLIKTRGQQVTLSCSPISGHRSVSWYQQTPGQGLQFLFEYFSETQRNKGNFPGRFSGRQFSNSRSEMNVSTLELGDSALYLCASRTSSSYEQYFGPGTRLTVT.

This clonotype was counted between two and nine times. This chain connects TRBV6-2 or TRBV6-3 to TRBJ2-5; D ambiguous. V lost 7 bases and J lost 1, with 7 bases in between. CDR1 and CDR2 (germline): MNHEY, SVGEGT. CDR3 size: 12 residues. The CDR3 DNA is TGTGCCAGCACTCAACTCCAAGAGACCCAGTACTTC. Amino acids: CASTQLQETQYF.

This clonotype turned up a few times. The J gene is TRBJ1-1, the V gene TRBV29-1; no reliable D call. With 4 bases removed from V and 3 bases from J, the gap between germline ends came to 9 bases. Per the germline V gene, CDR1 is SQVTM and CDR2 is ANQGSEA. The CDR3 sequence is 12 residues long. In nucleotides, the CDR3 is TGCAGCGTTGCGGTGTCGGACACTGAAGCTTTCTTT. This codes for CSVAVSDTEAFF.

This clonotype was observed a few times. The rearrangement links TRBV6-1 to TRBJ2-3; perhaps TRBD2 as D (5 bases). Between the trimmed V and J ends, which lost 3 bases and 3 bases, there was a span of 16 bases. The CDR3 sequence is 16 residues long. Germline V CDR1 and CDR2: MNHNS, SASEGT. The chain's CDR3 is CASSDVVLEGTDTQYF. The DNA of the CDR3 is TGTGCCAGCAGTGATGTTGTCCTAGAGGGTACAGATACGCAGTATTTT.

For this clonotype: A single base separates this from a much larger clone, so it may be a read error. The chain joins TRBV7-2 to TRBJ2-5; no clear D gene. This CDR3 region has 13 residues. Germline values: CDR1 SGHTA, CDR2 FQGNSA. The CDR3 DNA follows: TGTGTCAGCAGCTTACGAACAGTTGAGACCCAGTACTTC. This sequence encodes CVSSLRTVETQYF. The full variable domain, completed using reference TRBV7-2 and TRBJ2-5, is GAGVSQSPSNKVTEKGKDVELRCDPISGHTALYWYRQSLGQGLEFLIYFQGNSAPDKSGLPSDRFSAERTGGSVSTLTIQRTQQEDSAVYLCVSSLRTVETQYFGPGTRLLVL.

This CDR3 reads CASSSGQGGMPEAFF. The CDR3 DNA reads as TGTGCCAGCAGTTCAGGACAGGGGGGGATGCCTGAAGCTTTCTTT. The genes are TRBV27 and TRBJ1-1, with TRBD1 identical over 10 bases. This CDR3 region has 15 residues. J gave up 6 bases and V 4 bases, and 8 bases lay outside the gene matches. Germline CDR1 MNHEY, CDR2 SMNVEV (reference sequence).

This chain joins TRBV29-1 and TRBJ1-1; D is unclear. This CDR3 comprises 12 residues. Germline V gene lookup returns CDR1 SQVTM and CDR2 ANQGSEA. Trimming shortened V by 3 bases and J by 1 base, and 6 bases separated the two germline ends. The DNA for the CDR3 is TGCAGCGTTGAGTACCCGAACACTGAAGCTTTCTTT. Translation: CSVEYPNTEAFF. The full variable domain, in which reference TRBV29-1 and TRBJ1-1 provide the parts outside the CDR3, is SAVISQKPSRDICQRGTSLTIQCQVDSQVTMMFWYRQQPGQSLTLIATANQGSEATYESGFVIDKFPISRPNLTFSTLTVSNMSPEDSSIYLCSVEYPNTEAFFGQGTRLTVV.

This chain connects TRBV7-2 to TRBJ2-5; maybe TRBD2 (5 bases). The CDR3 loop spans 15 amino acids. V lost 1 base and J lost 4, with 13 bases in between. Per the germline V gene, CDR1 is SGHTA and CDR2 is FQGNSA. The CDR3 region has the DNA TGTGCCAGCAGCTTAGGACTGGGAGTCTCAGAGACCCAGTACTTC. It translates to CASSLGLGVSETQYF.